The next 2 T cell receptor beta chains were all read from a single sample in a study of T cell repertoires in aging, cancer and after chemotherapy. TRB rearrangements spanning V, D and J were amplified using mixed TRB-A/B primers. TCRdb itself ran the multiplex PCR reads through MiXCR, one entry per CDR3 protein. This sample has 4,900 or so distinct CDR3 sequences, with 46% found just once. Amplification of TCR beta used genomic DNA extracted from peripheral blood. Sequenced sample: blood. These receptors all come from a human donor in good health.

The DNA of the CDR3 is TGTGCCAGCAGCCGACTAAATGGGGGGGGCTACGAGCAGTACTTC. As protein: CASSRLNGGGYEQYF. The chain couples TRBV11-1 to TRBJ2-7, with 7 bases matching TRBD2. V lost 5 bases and J lost 3; bases outside the gene matches: 10. Germline CDR1 reads SGHAT; CDR2 reads FQDESV (reference sequence). CDR3 length: 15 residues.

The DNA for the CDR3 is TGTGCCAGCAGCTCCGCCGGGATCCCGAGCTCCTACAATGAGCAGTTCTTC. The encoded protein is CASSSAGIPSSYNEQFF. The gene calls are TRBV5-6 and TRBJ2-1, with D tentatively TRBD2 (5 bases). Trimming cost V 3 bases and J 0 bases, with 16 bases left between them. Per the germline V gene, CDR1 is SGHDT and CDR2 is YYEEEE. This CDR3 has 17 amino acids.